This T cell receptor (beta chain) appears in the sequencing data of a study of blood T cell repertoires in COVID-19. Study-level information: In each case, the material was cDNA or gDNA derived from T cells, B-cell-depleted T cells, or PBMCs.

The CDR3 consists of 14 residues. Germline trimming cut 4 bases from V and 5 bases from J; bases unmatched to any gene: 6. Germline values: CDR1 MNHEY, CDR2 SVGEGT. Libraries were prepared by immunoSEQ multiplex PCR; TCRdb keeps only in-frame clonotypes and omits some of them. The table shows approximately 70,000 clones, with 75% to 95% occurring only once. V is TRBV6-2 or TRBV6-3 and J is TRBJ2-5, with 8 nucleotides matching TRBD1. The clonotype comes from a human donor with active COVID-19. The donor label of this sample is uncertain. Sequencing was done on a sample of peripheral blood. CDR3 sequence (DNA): TGTGCCAGCAGTTCCAGGGGGCTTGGGGAGACCCAGTACTTC. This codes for CASSSRGLGETQYF.